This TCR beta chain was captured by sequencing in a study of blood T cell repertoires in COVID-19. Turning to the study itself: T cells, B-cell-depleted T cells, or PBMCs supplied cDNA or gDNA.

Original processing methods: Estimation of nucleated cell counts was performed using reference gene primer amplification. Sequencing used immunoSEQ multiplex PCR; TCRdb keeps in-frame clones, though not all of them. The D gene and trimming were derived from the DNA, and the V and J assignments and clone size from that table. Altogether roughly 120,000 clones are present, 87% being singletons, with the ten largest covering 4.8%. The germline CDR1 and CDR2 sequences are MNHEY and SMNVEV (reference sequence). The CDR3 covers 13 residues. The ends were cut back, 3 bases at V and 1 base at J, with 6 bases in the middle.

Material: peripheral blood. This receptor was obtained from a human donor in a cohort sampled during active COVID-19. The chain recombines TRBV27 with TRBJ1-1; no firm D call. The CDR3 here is CASSFNRNTEAFF. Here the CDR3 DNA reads TGTGCCAGCAGTTTCAACAGGAACACTGAAGCTTTCTTT.